This T cell receptor (beta chain) was identified during a study of cytotoxic CD8 clonotypes in ibrutinib-treated CLL. CDR1 MNHEY and CDR2 SVGAGI come from the germline V gene. The CDR3 spans 13 residues. Losses at the gene ends were 6 bases for V and 6 bases for J; bases not matched to a gene: 3. Repertoires were generated with immunoSEQ multiplex PCR, while TCRdb's copy carries only in-frame clones and drops some. Of 110,000 to 150,000 clones listed, about 72% are singletons. This clone was seen a single time. This sequence joins TRBV6-5 and TRBJ1-5; TRBD1 matches at 9 bases. The receptor's source is a human donor with chronic lymphocytic leukemia. The sample consisted of PBMCs, taken after 12 months of ibrutinib treatment. CDR3 nucleotides: TGTGCCAGCAGGGGACAGGGCCGTCAGCCCCAGCATTTT. This sequence encodes CASRGQGRQPQHF.